This TCR beta chain was observed in a study of blood T cells in healthy people across ages. It was with a sample-barcoded 5' primer and a J-beta primer mix that a second PCR of about 6 to 11 cycles was run. MiXCR was run by TCRdb on the 5' RACE reads, yielding one entry per CDR3 protein. The sample yields hundreds of thousands of distinct CDR3 sequences, around 43% seen once. Points from the study as a whole: Bulk PBMC profiling left naive and antigen-experienced comparisons inconclusive.

Isolation of PBMCs gave at least 6.5 million cells per sample. This clonotype has only a few counts. The antigen remains unidentified. The receptor comes from a man in his 60s in good health. Source material: blood.

The DNA of the CDR3 is TGTGCCAGCAGCTTAGTAGGGACCGAGACCCAGTACTTC. This gives the protein CASSLVGTETQYF. V usage is TRBV7-3 and J usage is TRBJ2-5; D is tentatively TRBD1 or TRBD2 (5 bases each). Trimming left V 2 bases short and J 5 bases short, with 9 bases between. The CDR3 is made up of 13 amino acids. Germline loops: CDR1 SGHTA, CDR2 FQGTGA.